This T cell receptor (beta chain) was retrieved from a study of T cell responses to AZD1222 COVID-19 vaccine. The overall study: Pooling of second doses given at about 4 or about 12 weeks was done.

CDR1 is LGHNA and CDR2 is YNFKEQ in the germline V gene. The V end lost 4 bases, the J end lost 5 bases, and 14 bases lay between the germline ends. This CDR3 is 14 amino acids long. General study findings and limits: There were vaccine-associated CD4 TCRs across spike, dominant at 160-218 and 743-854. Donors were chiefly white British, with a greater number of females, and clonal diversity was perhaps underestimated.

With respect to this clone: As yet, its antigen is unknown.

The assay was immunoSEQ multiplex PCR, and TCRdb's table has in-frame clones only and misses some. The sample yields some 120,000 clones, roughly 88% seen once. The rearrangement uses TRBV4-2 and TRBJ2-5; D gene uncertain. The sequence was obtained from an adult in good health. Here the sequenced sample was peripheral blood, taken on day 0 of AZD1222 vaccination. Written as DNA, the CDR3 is TGTGCCAGCAGCCGTACTGAGTATCGGGAGACCCAGTACTTC. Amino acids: CASSRTEYRETQYF.